The 28 T cell receptor beta chains reported below all come from one sample, sequenced in a study of response to subunit inactivated influenza vaccine. TCRdb processed the RT-PCR reads anew with MiXCR; each CDR3 protein has one entry. The sample has fewer than 800,000 distinct CDR3 sequences; more than 15% are singletons. Sequenced material: PBMCs from blood, taken approximately 12 days after vaccination. The receptors stem from a man between 45 and 60 years old who received an inactivated influenza vaccine.

This clonotype has more than one count but fewer than ten. The rearrangement joins TRBV15 to TRBJ2-3; D remains unclear. V lost 5 bases and J lost 4, with 10 bases in between. This CDR3 has 13 residues. Germline assignment: CDR1 LNHNV and CDR2 YYDKDF (reference sequence). The CDR3 nucleotides read TGTGCCACCAGCTTTCAGCGCCCAGATACGCAGTATTTT. Residues: CATSFQRPDTQYF.

This clonotype was observed many times. The V call is TRBV7-2, the J call TRBJ2-2; no firm D call. Trimming took off 6 bases at V and 3 bases at J, with 5 bases between the two ends. The CDR3 consists of 12 residues. Per the germline V gene, CDR1 is SGHTA and CDR2 is FQGNSA. The CDR3 DNA reads as TGTGCCAGCAGTTCCTACACCGGGGAGCTGTTTTTT. The encoded protein is CASSSYTGELFF.

The chain joins TRBV11-2 to TRBJ1-6, with 9 bases matching TRBD1. This CDR3 region has 15 residues. Unmatched junction bases numbered 5, after V lost 1 base and J lost 10 bases. Germline V lookup: CDR1 SGHAT, CDR2 FQNNGV. The CDR3 DNA is TGTGCCAGCAGCTTAGGTGGACAGGGGAGGTCACCCCTCCACTTT. Translated, it gives CASSLGGQGRSPLHF. Complete variable domain (other parts from reference TRBV11-2 and TRBJ1-6): EAGVAQSPRYKIIEKRQSVAFWCNPISGHATLYWYQQILGQGPKLLIQFQNNGVVDDSQLPKDRFSAERLKGVDSTLKIQPAKLEDSAVYLCASSLGGQGRSPLHFGNGTRLTVT.

The chain joins TRBV3-1 to TRBJ1-6; D may be TRBD1 (6 bases). Trimming pared 7 bases from V and 10 bases from J, leaving 23 bases between. The CDR3 runs 16 residues. Germline CDR1 LGHDT, CDR2 YNNKEL (reference sequence). The CDR3 DNA reads TGTGCCAGCACGATAACAGGGAACCCCAGTTCGTCACCCCTCCACTTT. This sequence encodes CASTITGNPSSSPLHF.

This clonotype was seen at least ten times. This chain connects TRBV7-2 to TRBJ2-1; 9 positions match TRBD2. V gave up 1 base and J gave up 9 bases; unmatched junction bases: 10. Germline values: CDR1 SGHTA, CDR2 FQGNSA. There are 16 residues in the CDR3. This CDR3 is CASSLEGGGVLGEQFF. The CDR3 DNA sequence: TGTGCCAGCAGCTTAGAGGGCGGGGGGGTTCTGGGTGAGCAGTTCTTC.

The V gene is TRBV20-1, the J gene TRBJ2-5; no reliable D call. The V end lost 1 base, the J end lost 2 bases, and 11 bases lay between the germline ends. The CDR3 consists of 14 residues. Germline-derived CDR1 and CDR2 are DFQATT and SNEGSKA (reference sequence). The CDR3 DNA follows: TGCAGTGCTAGAGTCTTCGACGGACAAGAGACCCAGTACTTC. It specifies CSARVFDGQETQYF.

V is TRBV10-3 and J is TRBJ2-6, with D unclear. Per the germline V gene, CDR1 is ENHRY and CDR2 is SYGVKD. The CDR3 is made up of 17 amino acids. The V gene lost 0 bases and the J gene lost 0 bases, with 9 bases spanning the gap. CDR3 residues: CAISESGRSSGANVLTF. The CDR3 nucleotides are TGTGCCATCAGTGAGTCGGGCAGAAGCTCTGGGGCCAACGTCCTGACTTTC.

The chain recombines TRBV20-1 with TRBJ2-2; 7 bases map to TRBD1. CDR3 length: 14 amino acids. Per the germline V gene, CDR1 is DFQATT and CDR2 is SNEGSKA (reference sequence). The V and J ends lost 6 bases and 0 bases, in that order; junction bases with no gene match: 4. The CDR3: CSARQGTNTGELFF. The CDR3 nucleotides are TGCAGTGCACGACAGGGCACGAACACCGGGGAGCTGTTTTTT.

This clonotype was found a few times. The V call is TRBV28, the J call TRBJ2-5; TRBD2 aligns across 7 bases. The ends lost 1 base at V and 7 bases at J; junction bases unmatched: 3. This CDR3 contains 13 residues. Germline CDR1 reads MDHEN; CDR2 reads SYDVKM. The CDR3 nucleotides read TGTGCCAGCAGTTTATTACAGCGGGGGACCCAGTACTTC. Translation: CASSLLQRGTQYF.

V usage is TRBV3-1 and J usage is TRBJ2-2; D is unclear. Trimming cost V 8 bases and J 6 bases, with 7 bases left between them. This CDR3 is 11 amino acids long. Germline V gene sequence: CDR1 LGHDT, CDR2 YNNKEL (reference sequence). The CDR3 region has the DNA TGTGCCAGCGGGTTGTCCGGGGAGCTGTTTTTT. Amino acids: CASGLSGELFF. The whole variable domain, filled in from reference TRBV3-1 and TRBJ2-2, reads DTAVSQTPKYLVTQMGNDKSIKCEQNLGHDTMYWYKQDSKKFLKIMFSYNNKELIINETVPNRFSPKSPDKAHLNLHINSLELGDSAVYFCASGLSGELFFGEGSRLTVL.

The table lists this clonotype with a few counts. V is TRBV3-1 and J is TRBJ2-7; D uncertain. V was shortened by 3 bases and J by 2 bases, with 11 bases between the two germline ends. This CDR3 is built from 14 residues. Germline lookup yields CDR1 LGHDT and CDR2 YNNKEL (reference sequence). The CDR3 loop is CASSHNGKPYEQYF. In DNA form, the CDR3 reads TGTGCCAGCAGCCATAACGGCAAACCCTACGAGCAGTACTTC.

This clonotype was observed a few times. This sequence joins TRBV29-1 and TRBJ2-1; D might be TRBD1 or TRBD2, each matching 5 bases. The V gene's germline CDR1 is SQVTM and CDR2 ANQGSEA. The CDR3 consists of 15 residues. Trimming pared 4 bases from V and 2 bases from J, leaving 15 bases between. For the CDR3, the DNA is TGCAGCGTTGGTCAGAGGGGCCTACCCTACAATGAGCAGTTCTTC. This encodes CSVGQRGLPYNEQFF.

This sequence joins TRBV12-3 or TRBV12-4 and TRBJ2-7; tentatively, D is TRBD2 (6 bases). The CDR3 loop spans 15 amino acids. V was pared by 4 bases and J by 3 bases, with 16 bases between. The CDR3 nucleotides read TGTGCCAGCAGTTCTCCGGGACTGGGGGGCTACGAGCAGTACTTC. It codes for CASSSPGLGGYEQYF.

This clonotype came up a few times. The rearrangement uses TRBV10-3 and TRBJ2-3, with 7 bases lining up with TRBD2. The CDR3 consists of 16 residues. V was pared by 6 bases and J by 2 bases, with 11 bases of the junction left unmatched. In germline, CDR1 is ENHRY, CDR2 SYGVKD. This CDR3 reads CAIRGTGTIFTDTQYF. The CDR3 DNA sequence: TGTGCCATCAGGGGGACCGGGACTATATTCACAGATACGCAGTATTTT.

The sample holds a few counts of this clonotype. This chain uses TRBV28 with TRBJ2-7; no clear D gene. CDR1 is MDHEN and CDR2 is SYDVKM in the germline V gene. The CDR3 is made up of 12 amino acids. Trimming cost V 6 bases and J 3 bases, with 9 bases left between them. CDR3 sequence (DNA): TGTGCCAGCAGCCGATCAATCTACGAGCAGTACTTC. Its protein product is CASSRSIYEQYF.

V gene TRBV20-1 combines with J gene TRBJ2-1, with D tentatively TRBD2 (6 bases). The ends were cut back, 1 base at V and 1 base at J, with 11 bases in the middle. The length of the CDR3 is 15 residues. The germline gives CDR1 DFQATT, CDR2 SNEGSKA (reference sequence). The CDR3 coding sequence is TGCAGTGCTAGAGCCTTTGGAGGGTCCTACAATGAGCAGTTCTTC. Protein sequence: CSARAFGGSYNEQFF.

This clonotype has more than one count but fewer than ten. The gene calls are TRBV4-3 and TRBJ2-7, with a weak D call TRBD2 (6 bases). The CDR3 loop spans 14 amino acids. Trimming pared 1 base from V and 2 bases from J, leaving 9 bases between. Per the germline V gene, CDR1 is LGHNA and CDR2 is YSLEER. The CDR3 nucleotides are TGCGCCAGCAGCCAAGGCGGGAAGACCTACGAGCAGTACTTC. Protein product: CASSQGGKTYEQYF.

The chain recombines TRBV24-1 with TRBJ2-3; unclear D gene. This CDR3 comprises 11 residues. V dropped 8 bases and J dropped 3 bases, with 5 bases sitting between them. Germline-derived CDR1 and CDR2 are KGHDR and SFDVKD. CDR3 protein: CATIRTDTQYF. CDR3 in DNA: TGTGCCACCATTAGAACAGATACGCAGTATTTT.

The chain combines TRBV4-1 with TRBJ2-7, with 7 bases identical to TRBD1. This CDR3 comprises 18 residues. With V trimmed by 4 bases and J by 6 bases, 21 bases remained unmatched. The germline V gene encodes CDR1 MGHRA and CDR2 YSYEKL. CDR3 sequence reads: CASSRGSPDRVYSSEQYF. The CDR3 DNA is TGCGCCAGCAGCCGAGGATCCCCCGACAGGGTTTATTCTAGCGAGCAGTACTTC.

The chain employs TRBV20-1 and TRBJ1-2; D may be TRBD1 (5 bases). V was cut by 0 bases and J by 4 bases, with 21 bases left in between. This CDR3 is built from 17 residues. Germline V lookup: CDR1 DFQATT, CDR2 SNEGSKA (reference sequence). The CDR3 nucleotides are TGCAGTGCTAGAGATCGGGGCGGCTCCCGACGGGGCTATGGCTACACCTTC. It yields the protein CSARDRGGSRRGYGYTF.

V is TRBV2 and J is TRBJ1-5; TRBD1 aligns across 7 bases. V shed 5 bases, J shed 0 bases, and the junction held 7 bases outside the gene matches. This CDR3 comprises 16 residues. The germline gives CDR1 SNHLY, CDR2 FYNNEI. The CDR3 loop reads CASSRQGPNSNQPQHF. Written as DNA, the CDR3 is TGTGCCAGCAGTCGACAGGGACCAAATAGCAATCAGCCCCAGCATTTT.

This clonotype was picked up a small number of times. The chain is built from TRBV7-6 and TRBJ2-1; 7 bases agree with TRBD2. V trimming: 4 bases; J trimming: 0 bases; junction bases outside the gene matches: 9. This CDR3 contains 17 residues. Germline V gene data show CDR1 as SGHVS and CDR2 as FNYEAQ. The CDR3 spells CASSSLALLSSYNEQFF. The CDR3 nucleotides are TGTGCCAGCAGCTCACTAGCGCTCCTGAGCTCCTACAATGAGCAGTTCTTC.

The chain couples TRBV6-5 to TRBJ1-1; D call uncertain. Trimming stripped 8 bases from V and 6 bases from J, with 10 bases between. Germline CDR1 reads MNHEY; CDR2 reads SVGAGI. The CDR3 contains 11 residues. The CDR3 loop reads CASVGRAEAFF. CDR3 bases: TGTGCCAGCGTAGGAAGGGCTGAAGCTTTCTTT.

J is TRBJ2-1 and V is TRBV20-1; TRBD2 matches 14 bases. In germline, CDR1 is DFQATT, CDR2 SNEGSKA (reference sequence). The CDR3 is 19 residues long. Trimming cost V 1 base and J 0 bases; bases outside gene matches: 8. CDR3 in amino acids: CSARGGGLAGVSSYNEQFF. In nucleotides, the CDR3 is TGCAGTGCTAGAGGGGGGGGACTAGCGGGAGTGAGCTCCTACAATGAGCAGTTCTTC.

The chain combines TRBV7-9 with TRBJ2-2; no clear D. Germline V gene lookup returns CDR1 SEHNR and CDR2 FQNEAQ (reference sequence). V gave up 5 bases and J gave up 4 bases, with 11 bases separating them. The CDR3 has 14 residues. DNA of the CDR3: TGTGCCAGCAGCCCCGACCTCGCCACCGGGGAGCTGTTTTTT. Its translation: CASSPDLATGELFF.

The rearrangement links TRBV12-3 or TRBV12-4 to TRBJ2-1; no clear D gene. The CDR3 totals 14 residues. Trimming took off 5 bases at V and 0 bases at J, with 8 bases between the two ends. The CDR3 nucleotides read TGTGCCAGCAGTCCGATTGGCTCCTACAATGAGCAGTTCTTC. It is translated as CASSPIGSYNEQFF.

The chain employs TRBV18 and TRBJ2-5; D ambiguous. From germline, CDR1 is KGHSH and CDR2 LQKENI. There are 14 residues in the CDR3. V was pared by 6 bases and J by 4 bases, with 15 bases between. The CDR3 nucleotides are TGTGCCAGCTCCCGCCTAGGGCGACTAGAGACCCAGTACTTC. Protein: CASSRLGRLETQYF. Full variable domain (remainder filled in from reference TRBV18 and TRBJ2-5): NAGVMQNPRHLVRRRGQEARLRCSPMKGHSHVYWYRQLPEEGLKFMVYLQKENIIDESGMPKERFSAEFPKEGPSILRIQQVVRGDSAAYFCASSRLGRLETQYFGPGTRLLVL.

This clonotype was counted a few times. The chain couples TRBV7-2 to TRBJ1-5; 8 nucleotides align to TRBD1. The junction had 4 bases not matched to a gene; V was cut back by 4 bases and J by 2 bases. Germline CDR1 SGHTA, CDR2 FQGNSA. The CDR3 extends over 15 amino acids. CDR3 region: CASSWGQVGNQPQHF. The CDR3 DNA reads TGTGCCAGCAGCTGGGGACAGGTTGGCAATCAGCCCCAGCATTTT.